These T cell receptor beta chains were read from a single sample in a study of blood T cell repertoires in COVID-19. Profiling relied on immunoSEQ multiplex PCR, and the TCRdb table lists in-frame clones only, not all of them. Among over 250,000 clones listed, over 75% were seen once. Sequenced sample: PBMCs or T cells enriched from blood (not recorded which). The source of these receptors is a woman under 40 who had recovered from COVID-19. CDR3s leave out the opening cysteine and the closing phenylalanine or tryptophan. Clone size, where shown, is once, few, many, or a class for clones that have expanded.

>TRBV25-1|-|10
ASGSLAYGYT
>TRBV9|-|12
ASSDDYVGNTIY
>TRBV7-9|many|10
ASSLTGDEQY
>TRBV19|-|10
ASNTGNRPQH
>TRBV6-2/TRBV6-3|-|13
ASSYSELAGDEQY
>TRBV5-1|once|11
ASSLEQTYEQY
>TRBV24-1|-|13
ATSDPGTGVETQY
>TRBV10-1|-|12
ASSAAGGSYEQY
>TRBV5-4|-|13
ASSQGTSGTYEQY
>TRBV10-3|-|11
ATEDRGSAEAF
>TRBV25-1|-|12
ASSGRPSEETQY
>TRBV11-2|-|12
ASSLGQMNTEAF
>TRBV9|-|13
ASSPTSGSYNEQF
>TRBV7-9|-|12
ASSLEAQGHEQY
>TRBV4-1|-|16
ASSQDRGGSSYNSPLH
>TRBV6-6|-|12
ASSWGQGEETQY
>TRBV4-3|once|16
ASSQDKVGRGHLYGYT
>TRBV28|-|14
ASSSVTGGTGGGYT
>TRBV9|-|14
ASSVALGGFPYEQY
>TRBV5-1|-|13
ASSLQGGSNQPQH
>TRBV4-1|few|15
ASSQDYDGGGDEKLF
>TRBV18|-|12
ASSPSRGPYEQY
>TRBV25-1|once|14
ASSVRADIRGTEAF
>TRBV28|-|14
ASSFEAASAVYGYT
>TRBV28|few|12
ASSPGTVNEKLF
>TRBV19|-|13
ASIGGAWSNSPLH
>TRBV3-1/TRBV3-2|-|13
ASSLPGQGTYEQY
>TRBV3-1/TRBV3-2|once|12
ASSPALAGYEQY
>TRBV11-2|once|11
ASSLSDSEKLF
>TRBV11-2|-|12
ASSSGQGPYEQY
>TRBV27|-|12
ASSLSRGNQPQH